This entry is about one T cell receptor beta chain. Germline lookup yields CDR1 SGHNT and CDR2 YYREEE (reference sequence). Trimming removed 3 bases from V and 7 bases from J, with 14 bases in between. The CDR3 sequence is 14 residues long. With 60 Vbeta and 13 Jbeta primers, the PCR was carried out. Some clones are missing from TCRdb's copy, which holds only in-frame ones; the method was immunoSEQ multiplex PCR. The repertoire has roughly 99,000 clones, about four fifths of them found once; the top ten carry 2% to 3%. The data belong to a study of cytomegalovirus exposure and HLA in healthy donors. The J gene is TRBJ2-1, the V gene TRBV5-4, with D perhaps matching TRBD2 (6 bases). This TCR was recovered from a man in his thirties or forties in good health and CMV-seropositive. Specimen: PBMCs. The CDR3 region is CASSSRGRSNEQFF. For the CDR3, the DNA is TGTGCCAGCAGCTCCCGGGGGAGGTCGAATGAGCAGTTCTTC.